The rows below give T cell receptor beta chains drawn from one sample of a study of blood T cell repertoires in COVID-19. Using immunoSEQ multiplex PCR, the repertoire was profiled, and TCRdb retains in-frame clones only, with some absent. The profile covers approximately 300,000 clones, with 90% to 95% appearing a single time and 3% to 5% taken by the ten largest. The specimen sequenced was PBMCs or T cells enriched from blood (not recorded which). Source of these receptors: a woman aged 25 to 39 who had been exposed to COVID-19. CDR3s include the opening cysteine and the closing phenylalanine or tryptophan. The D gene is left open where the match is weak. A row's size may be missing; if present it is once, few, many or a size class.

CDR3aa: CASSYSRGGITYEQYF; CDR3nt: TGTGCCAGCAGTTACTCACGGGGGGGAATCACCTACGAGCAGTACTTC; d_gene: TRBD2; v_gene: TRBV6-6; abundance: -; j_gene: TRBJ2-7
CDR3aa: CASSRTPTGYEQYF; CDR3nt: TGTGCCAGCAGCCGGACGCCCACAGGGTACGAGCAGTACTTC; d_gene: -; v_gene: TRBV11-2; abundance: -; j_gene: TRBJ2-7
CDR3aa: CASSLNLRQFF; CDR3nt: TGTGCCAGCAGCCTGAACTTAAGGCAGTTCTTC; d_gene: -; v_gene: TRBV7-6; abundance: -; j_gene: TRBJ2-1
CDR3aa: CASSQNRDLGNQPQHF; CDR3nt: TGCGCCAGCAGCCAAAACAGGGATTTGGGCAATCAGCCCCAGCATTTT; d_gene: -; v_gene: TRBV4-3; abundance: -; j_gene: TRBJ1-5
CDR3aa: CASSRGQGYEQYF; CDR3nt: TGTGCCAGTAGTAGGGGACAGGGCTACGAGCAGTACTTC; d_gene: TRBD1; v_gene: TRBV19; abundance: once; j_gene: TRBJ2-7
CDR3aa: CASSPGQGGSPLHF; CDR3nt: TGCGCCAGCAGCCCGGGACAGGGGGGATCACCCCTCCACTTT; d_gene: TRBD1; v_gene: TRBV5-1; abundance: -; j_gene: TRBJ1-6
CDR3aa: CASSLGQGYPHEKLFF; CDR3nt: TGCGCCAGCAGCTTAGGACAGGGGTATCCCCATGAAAAACTGTTTTTT; d_gene: TRBD1; v_gene: TRBV5-1; abundance: -; j_gene: TRBJ1-4
CDR3aa: CASSLDSNMNTEAFF; CDR3nt: TGTGCCAGCAGCTTGGACAGTAATATGAACACTGAAGCTTTCTTT; d_gene: -; v_gene: TRBV5-5; abundance: -; j_gene: TRBJ1-1
CDR3aa: CASSSHRPGQGTYGYTF; CDR3nt: TGTGCCAGCAGCTCACACAGACCGGGACAGGGGACGTATGGCTACACCTTC; d_gene: TRBD1; v_gene: TRBV5-4; abundance: few; j_gene: TRBJ1-2
CDR3aa: CASSATGGNQPQHF; CDR3nt: TGTGCCAGCAGTGCTACAGGGGGCAATCAGCCCCAGCATTTT; d_gene: TRBD1; v_gene: TRBV27; abundance: -; j_gene: TRBJ1-5
CDR3aa: CSASATGKAFF; CDR3nt: TGCAGTGCTAGTGCCACAGGGAAAGCTTTCTTT; d_gene: -; v_gene: TRBV20-1; abundance: -; j_gene: TRBJ1-1
CDR3aa: CASSPFPTAVYGYTF; CDR3nt: TGTGCCAGCAGCCCATTCCCGACAGCCGTCTATGGCTACACCTTC; d_gene: -; v_gene: TRBV14; abundance: -; j_gene: TRBJ1-2
CDR3aa: CASSQDLRQGVYEQYF; CDR3nt: TGCGCCAGCAGCCAAGACCTGAGACAGGGGGTTTACGAGCAGTACTTC; d_gene: TRBD1; v_gene: TRBV4-1; abundance: once; j_gene: TRBJ2-7
CDR3aa: CATSRGQLEKLFF; CDR3nt: TGTGCCACCAGCAGAGGGCAGTTGGAAAAACTGTTTTTT; d_gene: -; v_gene: TRBV15; abundance: -; j_gene: TRBJ1-4
CDR3aa: CASGEARQYF; CDR3nt: TGTGCCAGCGGGGAGGCCCGCCAGTACTTC; d_gene: -; v_gene: TRBV6-6; abundance: -; j_gene: TRBJ2-5
CDR3aa: CSASGGYEQYF; CDR3nt: TGCAGTGCCAGCGGGGGCTACGAGCAGTACTTC; d_gene: TRBD2; v_gene: TRBV20-1; abundance: once; j_gene: TRBJ2-7
CDR3aa: CRKARNQPQHF; CDR3nt: TGCAGGAAAGCTCGCAATCAGCCCCAGCATTTT; d_gene: -; v_gene: TRBV29-1; abundance: -; j_gene: TRBJ1-5
CDR3aa: CASSQGNGLNTEAFF; CDR3nt: TGCGCCAGCAGCCAAGGCAACGGTTTGAACACTGAAGCTTTCTTT; d_gene: -; v_gene: TRBV4-1; abundance: -; j_gene: TRBJ1-1
CDR3aa: CASSAGQRSYEQYF; CDR3nt: TGTGCCAGCAGCGCGGGACAGAGATCCTACGAGCAGTACTTC; d_gene: TRBD1; v_gene: TRBV9; abundance: -; j_gene: TRBJ2-7
CDR3aa: CASRSGTSRYEQYF; CDR3nt: TGTGCCAGTAGGTCCGGGACTAGCAGGTACGAGCAGTACTTC; d_gene: TRBD2; v_gene: TRBV19; abundance: once; j_gene: TRBJ2-7
CDR3aa: CASRGLGGRGGELFF; CDR3nt: TGTGCCAGCAGGGGGCTTGGGGGCCGTGGCGGGGAGCTGTTTTTT; d_gene: -; v_gene: TRBV27; abundance: -; j_gene: TRBJ2-2
CDR3aa: CASSLTGGISYEQYF; CDR3nt: TGTGCCAGCAGCTTAACAGGGGGCATTTCCTACGAGCAGTACTTC; d_gene: TRBD1; v_gene: TRBV7-8; abundance: -; j_gene: TRBJ2-7
CDR3aa: CASSLGGGFNEQFF; CDR3nt: TGTGCCAGCAGCTTGGGCGGGGGGTTCAATGAGCAGTTCTTC; d_gene: TRBD2; v_gene: TRBV5-8; abundance: -; j_gene: TRBJ2-1
CDR3aa: CASSQEPSGGGHTGELFF; CDR3nt: TGCGCCAGCAGCCAAGAACCTAGCGGGGGGGGACACACCGGGGAGCTGTTTTTT; d_gene: TRBD2; v_gene: TRBV4-3; abundance: -; j_gene: TRBJ2-2
CDR3aa: CASSDRPGENYGYTF; CDR3nt: TGTGCCAGCAGTGACCGGCCAGGGGAGAACTATGGCTACACCTTC; d_gene: -; v_gene: TRBV6-4; abundance: -; j_gene: TRBJ1-2
CDR3aa: CASSPWTDRNSPLHF; CDR3nt: TGTGCCAGCAGCCCCTGGACAGATCGGAATTCACCCCTCCACTTT; d_gene: -; v_gene: TRBV9; abundance: -; j_gene: TRBJ1-6
CDR3aa: CASSKAVSWVGSHEQYF; CDR3nt: TGTGCCAGTAGTAAAGCCGTTAGTTGGGTCGGGTCCCACGAGCAGTACTTC; d_gene: -; v_gene: TRBV19; abundance: few; j_gene: TRBJ2-7
CDR3aa: CASSYLAFQGNYGYTF; CDR3nt: TGTGCCAGCAGTTATCTGGCCTTCCAGGGGAACTATGGCTACACCTTC; d_gene: -; v_gene: TRBV6-2/TRBV6-3; abundance: -; j_gene: TRBJ1-2
CDR3aa: CASSLGRGDRGNQPQHF; CDR3nt: TGTGCCAGCAGCTTAGGCAGGGGTGACCGAGGCAATCAGCCCCAGCATTTT; d_gene: -; v_gene: TRBV7-6; abundance: -; j_gene: TRBJ1-5
CDR3aa: CASSSPPYSNQPQHF; CDR3nt: TGTGCCAGCAGCTCCCCCCCCTATAGCAATCAGCCCCAGCATTTT; d_gene: -; v_gene: TRBV7-9; abundance: -; j_gene: TRBJ1-5
CDR3aa: CASSSERGAKETQYF; CDR3nt: TGTGCCAGCAGCTCGGAGCGGGGGGCTAAAGAGACCCAGTACTTC; d_gene: TRBD2; v_gene: TRBV5-4; abundance: -; j_gene: TRBJ2-5
CDR3aa: CASSLVTGARQPQHF; CDR3nt: TGTGCCAGCAGCTTAGTCACGGGAGCGAGGCAGCCCCAGCATTTT; d_gene: -; v_gene: TRBV7-2; abundance: -; j_gene: TRBJ1-5
CDR3aa: CASSLGPGSYNEQFF; CDR3nt: TGTGCCAGCAGCTTAGGGCCGGGTTCCTACAATGAGCAGTTCTTC; d_gene: -; v_gene: TRBV7-2; abundance: -; j_gene: TRBJ2-1
CDR3aa: CASQLADRGRNYGYTF; CDR3nt: TGTGCCAGCCAGCTGGCGGACAGGGGGCGCAACTATGGCTACACCTTC; d_gene: TRBD1; v_gene: TRBV5-5; abundance: -; j_gene: TRBJ1-2
CDR3aa: CASSYQGANQPQHF; CDR3nt: TGTGCCAGCAGTTATCAGGGGGCTAATCAGCCCCAGCATTTT; d_gene: TRBD1; v_gene: TRBV3-1/TRBV3-2; abundance: -; j_gene: TRBJ1-5
CDR3aa: CASSPRAKRGPSVTGELFF; CDR3nt: TGTGCCAGCAGCCCCAGGGCAAAGCGGGGGCCTTCGGTCACCGGGGAGCTGTTTTTT; d_gene: TRBD2; v_gene: TRBV27; abundance: -; j_gene: TRBJ2-2
CDR3aa: CASSLANAGGPFPETQYF; CDR3nt: TGTGCCAGCAGCTTAGCTAACGCGGGGGGGCCGTTTCCAGAGACCCAGTACTTC; d_gene: TRBD2; v_gene: TRBV7-9; abundance: -; j_gene: TRBJ2-5
CDR3aa: CASTRDRINYGYTF; CDR3nt: TGTGCCAGCACCCGGGACAGGATCAACTATGGCTACACCTTC; d_gene: TRBD1; v_gene: TRBV6-5; abundance: -; j_gene: TRBJ1-2
CDR3aa: CASSNRQGANYGYTF; CDR3nt: TGTGCCAGCTCAAACAGACAGGGAGCCAACTATGGCTACACCTTC; d_gene: TRBD1; v_gene: TRBV18; abundance: once; j_gene: TRBJ1-2
CDR3aa: CASSLERGGGETQYF; CDR3nt: TGTGCCAGCAGCTTGGAGCGGGGGGGCGGAGAGACCCAGTACTTC; d_gene: TRBD2; v_gene: TRBV13; abundance: -; j_gene: TRBJ2-5